This TCR beta chain was profiled in a study of identifying expanded T cells in peripheral blood. TCRdb's table, derived via immunoSEQ multiplex PCR, lists solely in-frame clones and lacks some. The table shows around 100,000 clones, with 87% occurring only once. This TCR was sampled from a person aged 18 to 75 in good health. The sequenced sample was blood.

The CDR3 region has the DNA TGCGCCAGCAGCCAAGTAGTAATCGCAACTAATGAAAAACTGTTTTTT. It encodes CASSQVVIATNEKLFF. The chain carries TRBV4-1 and TRBJ1-4; no definite D call. This CDR3 is 16 amino acids long. Germline loops: CDR1 MGHRA, CDR2 YSYEKL. V gave up 1 base and J gave up 0 bases, with 9 bases separating them.